The present T cell receptor beta chain was sequenced within a study of blood T cell repertoires in COVID-19. In the study overall: Donors in the United States, Italy and Spain gave samples during acute or convalescent COVID-19. Sample material is recorded as cDNA or gDNA derived from T cells, B-cell-depleted T cells, or PBMCs.

From germline, CDR1 is SGHTA and CDR2 FQGNSA. The CDR3 totals 13 residues. V was trimmed by 5 bases and J by 8 bases, leaving 15 bases between them. In the original workflow: Researchers report that nucleated cell counts were estimated from reference gene primer amplification. Libraries were prepared by immunoSEQ multiplex PCR; TCRdb keeps only in-frame clonotypes and omits some of them. V and J calls plus clone size are reproduced from that table; the DNA served to infer D and trimming. The sample lists 100,000 to 150,000 clones; roughly 88% were seen once. This chain uses TRBV7-2 with TRBJ1-2; weak D call: TRBD1 (6 bases). Source material: peripheral blood. The sequence came from a woman older than 75 with acute or convalescent COVID-19. The DNA for the CDR3 is TGTGCCAGCAGCCTGGGACATTTATGGGGCTACACCTTC. Its translation is CASSLGHLWGYTF.